The clone carrying this TCR beta chain was picked up one time. Its antigen is not known. This entry comes from a study of graft-versus-host responses after intestinal transplantation. The study's findings and limits: High graft-versus-host to host-versus-graft clonal ratios were seen in allografts of patients with graft-donor T cell macrochimerism. GvH clones appeared in recipient marrow, some first in ileum or blood.

Data came from immunoSEQ multiplex PCR; TCRdb stores just in-frame clones and leaves some out. The sample records around 95,000 clones, less than 90% being singletons. The clonotype was recovered from a human donor who was the organ donor for an intestinal transplant. The source material was unstimulated CD4+ T cells sorted from spleen or lymph node cells, sampled before transplant.

In DNA form, the CDR3 reads TGTGCCAGCAGCGTCGGGCTTTTGACTGGAAACACCATATATTTT. Translated: CASSVGLLTGNTIYF. The genes are TRBV9 and TRBJ1-3; D is undetermined. The CDR3 sequence is 15 residues long. Trimming removed 2 bases at V and 2 bases at J, with 11 bases between. Germline CDR1 and CDR2: SGDLS and YYNGEE.